The sequence of this T cell receptor (beta chain) was determined in a study of cytomegalovirus exposure and HLA in healthy donors. Study findings and constraints: Per a later analysis, HLA-associated TCR beta chains showed more clonal expansion than other, equally common TCR beta chains.

In the case of this clone: Its target is unknown.

A multiplex PCR was run with 60 Vbeta primers and 13 Jbeta primers. Only in-frame clones appear in the TCRdb table, and some are missing; sequencing was by immunoSEQ multiplex PCR. The sample includes 150,000 to 160,000 clones, over 65% of them seen just once. This CDR3 region has 15 residues. The germline gives CDR1 SNHLY, CDR2 FYNNEI. The junction had 5 bases not matched to a gene; V was cut back by 6 bases and J by 6 bases. The gene calls are TRBV2 and TRBJ2-3; 14 nucleotides match TRBD2. The clonotype comes from a woman aged 40 to 50 in good health and CMV-seronegative. Sequences were obtained from PBMCs. CDR3 nucleotides: TGTGCCAGCAGAAGGACTAGCGGGGGGAGTGATACGCAGTATTTT. Translated, it gives CASRRTSGGSDTQYF.